These 8 T cell receptor beta chains share one sample of origin, sequenced in a study of shared clonotypes between healthy human individuals. Naive CD8 cells were CD45RO-negative, positively selected for CCR7, excluding terminally differentiated effector memory CD45RA+ cells. This table comes from immunoSEQ multiplex PCR, and its TCRdb copy is limited to in-frame clones, with some not included. The table shows about 2,100,000 clones, with just over 90% occurring only once. The sample consisted of naive CD8+ T cells from PBMCs. The receptors originated from a man aged 18-30 years in good health. Some clones in this sample may be carry-over from other donors' samples.

The chain recombines TRBV4-3 with TRBJ2-2; maybe TRBD1 (6 bases). Germline CDR1 is LGHNA and CDR2 is YSLEER. CDR3 length: 18 amino acids. The V gene lost 1 base and the J gene lost 2 bases, with 17 bases spanning the gap. The CDR3 sequence: CASSQGWEGGPNTGELFF. The DNA of the CDR3 is TGCGCCAGCAGCCAAGGTTGGGAAGGGGGACCAAACACCGGGGAGCTGTTTTTT.

The CDR3 DNA reads TGTGCCAGCAGTGAATTCACGGGAGACGGACCTGATACGCAGTATTTT. Residues: CASSEFTGDGPDTQYF. V usage is TRBV25-1 and J usage is TRBJ2-3; D perhaps matches TRBD2 (6 bases). CDR1 MGHDK and CDR2 SYGVNS come from the germline V gene. Trimming shortened V by 1 base and J by 6 bases, and 17 bases separated the two germline ends. The CDR3 sequence is 16 residues long.

On this clone: The sample carries other DNA sequences with the same CDR3. This sequence joins TRBV19 and TRBJ1-1; D is possibly TRBD1 (5 bases). CDR1 is LNHDA and CDR2 is SQIVND in the germline V gene (reference sequence). V gave up 0 bases and J gave up 5 bases, with 7 bases separating them. The CDR3 runs 13 residues. The CDR3 protein is CASSIDRETEAFF. DNA for the CDR3: TGTGCCAGTAGTATAGACAGGGAAACTGAAGCTTTCTTT. The entire variable domain, with the rest obtained from reference TRBV19 and TRBJ1-1, is as follows: DGGITQSPKYLFRKEGQNVTLSCEQNLNHDAMYWYRQDPGQGLRLIYYSQIVNDFQKGDIAEGYSVSREKKESFPLTVTSAQKNPTAFYLCASSIDRETEAFFGQGTRLTVV.

V and J are TRBV27 and TRBJ2-3, with 7 positions matching TRBD2. The V and J ends lost 7 bases and 1 base, in that order; junction bases with no gene match: 11. The CDR3 has 16 residues. Germline CDR1 is MNHEY and CDR2 is SMNVEV (reference sequence). The CDR3 coding sequence is TGTGCCAGCACCCCCCGACTAGCTCCTCGCACAGATACGCAGTATTTT. It codes for CASTPRLAPRTDTQYF.

The sample holds one count of this clone. The sample has other DNA sequences that encode this CDR3 too. This sequence joins TRBV11-3 and TRBJ2-2; TRBD2 is a possible D gene (5 bases). The V gene lost 3 bases and the J gene lost 7 bases, with 6 bases spanning the gap. This CDR3 region has 12 residues. Germline V gives CDR1 SGHNT, CDR2 YENEEA. DNA for the CDR3: TGTGCCAGCAGCTTTGGAGGCGGGGAGCTGTTTTTT. Translated, it gives CASSFGGGELFF.

About this clone: Other DNA sequences of this sample code for an identical CDR3. The chain links TRBV11-2 to TRBJ2-3; D call uncertain. The CDR3 is made up of 15 amino acids. Trimming left V 1 base short and J 0 bases short, with 8 bases between. Germline assignment: CDR1 SGHAT and CDR2 FQNNGV. The DNA for the CDR3 is TGTGCCAGCAGCTTAGGCACGACTAGCACAGATACGCAGTATTTT. It translates to CASSLGTTSTDTQYF. Combining the CDR3 with reference TRBV11-2 and TRBJ2-3 gives the whole variable domain EAGVAQSPRYKIIEKRQSVAFWCNPISGHATLYWYQQILGQGPKLLIQFQNNGVVDDSQLPKDRFSAERLKGVDSTLKIQPAKLEDSAVYLCASSLGTTSTDTQYFGPGTRLTVL.

The chain links TRBV6-5 to TRBJ1-1; the match to TRBD1 covers 9 bases. Losses at the gene ends were 6 bases for V and 0 bases for J; bases not matched to a gene: 2. The V gene's germline CDR1 is MNHEY and CDR2 SVGAGI. The CDR3 spans 14 residues. The DNA for the CDR3 is TGTGCCAGCAGACAGGGGGCGTTGAACACTGAAGCTTTCTTT. Translating gives CASRQGALNTEAFF.

The CDR3 reads CASSYRAGTNEKLFF. Written as DNA, the CDR3 is TGTGCCAGCAGTTACCGGGCAGGGACTAATGAAAAACTGTTTTTT. The V gene is TRBV6-5, the J gene TRBJ1-4, with D possibly being TRBD1 (5 bases). CDR1 and CDR2 (germline): MNHEY, SVGAGI. Trimming cost V 2 bases and J 2 bases, with 9 bases left between them. The CDR3 extends over 15 amino acids.